This paragraph covers one T cell receptor beta chain sequence. Its antigen specificity is not known. Qualities for individual bases were not recorded, and no much larger clone is one base off. This sample was included in a study of T-cell reconstitution after alpha-beta-depleted transplantation in children (dated by TCRdb to 2016 to 2017). Notes on the research overall: Using TCR repertoire profiling, the study followed T-cell immune reconstitution in a quantitative way in children after TCRalphabeta/CD19-depleted allogeneic hematopoietic cell transplantation.

Sequences SQVTM (CDR1) and ANQGSEA (CDR2) are obtained from the germline V gene. The CDR3 sequence holds 11 residues, the cysteine and phenylalanine included. The DNA shown is the 33-base CDR3, in frame from base 1. Library preparation was by PCR. For sequencing, an Illumina HiSeq 2500 was employed. TCR library preparation used molecular barcoding, with unique molecular identifiers applied to normalize quantification of the TCRbeta repertoire. Starting from the raw public reads, TCRdb applied fastp trimming at Q25, assembled clones with MiXCR and retained in-frame beta chains. Merged by CDR3 protein, the rows form single entries marked with the most common genes and DNA. This sample lists 700,000 to 850,000 distinct CDR3 sequences; 15% to 20% were detected once. The top ten clones comprise 5% of the sample. The intended sense of this specimen's treatment or condition label: allogeneic hematopoietic cell transplantation with graft depleted of TCRalphabeta T cells and CD19 B cells. The children who served as transplant recipients had been given grafts of TCRalphabeta/CD19-depleted allogeneic hematopoietic cells.

Results and caveats for the whole study, not just this receptor: About two months after transplant, the apparently early recovery of alphabetaT-cell counts reportedly depended on just several hundred clones that had expanded rapidly and came from non-depleted graft cells. In some patients, high TCRbeta diversity at day 60 was attributed to recipient T cells and intrathymic progenitors that had survived conditioning. Over subsequent months, a decline in hyperexpanded clone frequencies was noted, and after one year, T-cell counts and TCRbeta diversity were mostly ascribed to newly produced T cells.

This specimen was PBMCs, mostly from graft donor cells, taken 360 days after TCRalphabeta/CD19-depleted stem cell transplant. The rearrangement joined TRBV29-1 to TRBJ2-3; no D segment can be confidently identified. The receptor comes from a male patient aged 10 to 17 who had a stem cell transplant for acute lymphoblastic leukemia, so the T cells may come from the graft donor. The base sequence is TGCATTGTTGGTCAGATAGATACGCAGTATTTT. This translates into CIVGQIDTQYF.